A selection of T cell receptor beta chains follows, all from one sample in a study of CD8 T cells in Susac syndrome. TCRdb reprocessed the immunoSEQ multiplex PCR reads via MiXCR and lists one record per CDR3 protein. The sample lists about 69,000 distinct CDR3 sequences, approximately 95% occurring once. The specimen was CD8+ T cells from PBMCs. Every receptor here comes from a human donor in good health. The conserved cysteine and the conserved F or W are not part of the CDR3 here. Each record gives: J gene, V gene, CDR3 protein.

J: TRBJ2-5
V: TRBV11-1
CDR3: ASSFGTGEETQY

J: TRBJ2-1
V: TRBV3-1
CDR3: ASSQDSGGPGNEQF

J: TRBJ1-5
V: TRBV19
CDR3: ASSVGGPQH

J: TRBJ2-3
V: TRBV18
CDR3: ASSRGQGATDTQY

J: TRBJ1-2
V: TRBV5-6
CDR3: ASSLLRGQIYGYT

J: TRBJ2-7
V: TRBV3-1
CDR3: ASSQYYEQY

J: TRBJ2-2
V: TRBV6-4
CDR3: ASSEPNTGELF

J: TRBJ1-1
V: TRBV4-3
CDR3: ASSQGVWVRTEAF

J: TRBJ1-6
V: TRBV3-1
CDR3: ASSQEITTGVSPLH

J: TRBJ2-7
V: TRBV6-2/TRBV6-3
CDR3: ASSYTYYEQY

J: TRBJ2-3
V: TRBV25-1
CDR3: ASRPGATRSLTDTQY

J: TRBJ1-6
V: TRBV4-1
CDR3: ASSHRGLNSPLH

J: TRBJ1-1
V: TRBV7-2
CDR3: ASSRDRSTEAF

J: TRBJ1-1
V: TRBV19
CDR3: ASSIQGMNTEAF

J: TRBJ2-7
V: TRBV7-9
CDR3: ASSSPGQLLYEQY

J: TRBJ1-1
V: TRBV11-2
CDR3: ASSFPTGQEAF

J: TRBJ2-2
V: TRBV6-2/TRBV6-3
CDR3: ASSYSQIYGELF

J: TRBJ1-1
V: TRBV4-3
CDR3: ASSQDRINIEAF

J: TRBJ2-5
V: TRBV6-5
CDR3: ASSYRLVGETQY

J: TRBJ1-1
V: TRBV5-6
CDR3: ASSVVPAGLTEAF

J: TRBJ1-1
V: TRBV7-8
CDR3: ASSFGPMYTEAF

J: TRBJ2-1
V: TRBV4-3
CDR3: ASSQDRDSSYEQF

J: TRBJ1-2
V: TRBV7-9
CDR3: ASSPRRDDNT

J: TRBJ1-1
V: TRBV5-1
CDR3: ASSFRGVDTEAF

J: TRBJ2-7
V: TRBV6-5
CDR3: ASSYRRDYEQY

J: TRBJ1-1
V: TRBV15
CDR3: ATRQQGGTEAF

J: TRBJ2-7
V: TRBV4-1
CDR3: ASSLRLAGGSSYEQY

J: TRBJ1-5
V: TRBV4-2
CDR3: ASRDTGSGGSNQPQH

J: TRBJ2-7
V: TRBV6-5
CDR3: ASRTGTSRPTTEY

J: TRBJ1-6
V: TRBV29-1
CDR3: SVRWGVNSPLH

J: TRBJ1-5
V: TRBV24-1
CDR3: ATGQGIQPQH

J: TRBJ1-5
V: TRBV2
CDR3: ASSEALAGSNQPQH

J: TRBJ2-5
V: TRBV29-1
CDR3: SVEKPGGRETQY

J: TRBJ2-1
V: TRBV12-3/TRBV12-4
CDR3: ASTLEGGYNEQF

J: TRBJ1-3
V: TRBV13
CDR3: ASSFSDSGNTIY

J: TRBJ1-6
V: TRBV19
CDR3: ASSIGPDRGLDSPLH

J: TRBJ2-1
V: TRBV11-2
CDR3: ASSLVSGIVLNEQF

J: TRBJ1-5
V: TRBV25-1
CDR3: ARDRPHQPQH

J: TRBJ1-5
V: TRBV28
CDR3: ASSLNRGSNQPQH

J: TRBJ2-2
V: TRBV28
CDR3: ASSFRGRGTGELF

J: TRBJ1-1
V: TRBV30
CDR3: AWSGTGGVTEAF

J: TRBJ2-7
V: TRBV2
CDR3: ASSEASAHEQY

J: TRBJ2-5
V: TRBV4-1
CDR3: ASSQAGTGETQY

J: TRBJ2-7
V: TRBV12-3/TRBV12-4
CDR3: ASSPYRVPYEQY

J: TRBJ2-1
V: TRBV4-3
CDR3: ASSPDGSYNEQF

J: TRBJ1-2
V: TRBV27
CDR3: ASSLGDGLNYGYT

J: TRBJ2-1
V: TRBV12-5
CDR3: ASSWTGVDEQF

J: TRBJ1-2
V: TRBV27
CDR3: ASSAWGGRGGYT

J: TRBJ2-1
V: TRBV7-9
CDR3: ASSLGQAEQF

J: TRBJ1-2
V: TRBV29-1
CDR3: SGGGGYT

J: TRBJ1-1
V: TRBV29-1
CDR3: SATGGEGTEAF

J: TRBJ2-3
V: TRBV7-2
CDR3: ASSSSPRDRRWDTQY

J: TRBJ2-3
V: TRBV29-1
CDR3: SVRRLGGSGDTQY